Following are 7 T cell receptor beta chains from one sample sequenced in a study of CD8 T cells in ankylosing spondylitis. TCRdb passed the 5' RACE reads through MiXCR, listing each CDR3 protein once. In the table there are roughly 90,000 distinct CDR3 sequences, about 8.3% of which are singletons. The sequencing sample was made of blood, either unsorted or a sorted T cell fraction (not recorded which). All receptors derive from a male donor with ankylosing spondylitis or in good health (not recorded which).

This clonotype showed up many times. In DNA form, the CDR3 reads TGTGCCAGCAGTGAAAGTAGGGCTGGGAACACTGAAGCTTTCTTT. This translates into CASSESRAGNTEAFF. The chain has TRBV6-1 and TRBJ1-1, with no clear D. The CDR3 covers 15 residues. V lost 2 bases and J lost 1, with 11 bases in between. CDR1 is MNHNS and CDR2 is SASEGT in the germline V gene.

The table lists this clonotype with many counts. The chain carries TRBV30 and TRBJ1-3; D unresolved. V lost 3 bases to trimming and J lost 0 bases, with 9 bases between them. This CDR3 has 14 residues. Germline-derived CDR1 and CDR2 are GTSNPN and SVGIG (reference sequence). The CDR3 sequence is CAWSDNLSGNTIYF. CDR3 nucleotide sequence: TGTGCCTGGAGCGACAACCTCTCTGGAAACACCATATATTTT.

The sample holds many counts of this clonotype. The chain is built from TRBV9 and TRBJ2-7; possibly TRBD2 for D (6 bases). CDR3 length equals 14 residues. CDR1 SGDLS and CDR2 YYNGEE come from the germline V gene. The ends were cut back, 2 bases at V and 3 bases at J, with 12 bases in the middle. The CDR3 here is CASSVGGEGYEQYF. The DNA for the CDR3 is TGTGCCAGCAGCGTCGGCGGGGAAGGCTACGAGCAGTACTTC.

The table lists this clonotype with many counts. This chain connects TRBV29-1 to TRBJ2-1, with 9 bases matching TRBD2. Unmatched junction bases numbered 5, after V lost 3 bases and J lost 8 bases. The CDR3 has 13 residues. Germline V gene sequence: CDR1 SQVTM, CDR2 ANQGSEA. The CDR3 bases are TGCAGCGTTGACGCCGGGACTAGCTATGAGCAGTTCTTC. Protein product: CSVDAGTSYEQFF.

Ten or more counts support this clonotype. This sequence joins TRBV18 and TRBJ1-2; tentatively, D is TRBD1 (5 bases). Trimming shortened V by 4 bases and J by 9 bases, and 27 bases separated the two germline ends. The length of the CDR3 is 17 residues. Germline V gene data show CDR1 as KGHSH and CDR2 as LQKENI. The CDR3 region has the DNA TGTGCCAGCTCACTCATTCTCCCGACAGACCCTTCCGTTCGCTACACCTTC. It encodes CASSLILPTDPSVRYTF.

This clonotype was picked up many times. The rearrangement links TRBV6-2 or TRBV6-3 to TRBJ2-5; D gene ambiguous. V shed 6 bases and J shed 3 bases, with 11 bases lying between them. CDR1 and CDR2 (germline): MNHEY, SVGEGT. CDR3 length: 13 residues. The CDR3 loop is CASRTWREETQYF. The DNA for the CDR3 is TGTGCCAGCAGAACCTGGAGAGAAGAGACCCAGTACTTC.

This clonotype was counted many times. The V call is TRBV5-5, the J call TRBJ1-5; D gene ambiguous. The V and J ends lost 0 bases and 3 bases respectively, with 7 bases between them. CDR3 length equals 14 residues. Germline V CDR1 and CDR2: SGHKS, YYEKEE (reference sequence). The CDR3 nucleotides read TGTGCCAGCAGCTTGGGGCGGATCAATCAGCCCCAGCATTTT. This translates into CASSLGRINQPQHF.